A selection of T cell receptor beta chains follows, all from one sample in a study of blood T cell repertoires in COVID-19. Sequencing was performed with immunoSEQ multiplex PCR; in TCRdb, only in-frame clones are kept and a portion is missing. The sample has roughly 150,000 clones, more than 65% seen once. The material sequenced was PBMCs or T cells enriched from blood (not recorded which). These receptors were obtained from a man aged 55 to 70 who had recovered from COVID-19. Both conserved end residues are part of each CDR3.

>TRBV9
CASSVEVPGLVQFF
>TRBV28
CASRVTGLAGGENTQYF
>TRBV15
CATSRGSGEAYEQYF
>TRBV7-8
CASSRGSPATNEKLFF
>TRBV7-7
CASSPTSGSTGELFF
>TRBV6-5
CASRGGGLVNQPQHF
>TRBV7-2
CASSLAQGWDQPQHF
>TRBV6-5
CASSYRKFDSLYEQYF
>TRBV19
CASSIESSGSRELFF
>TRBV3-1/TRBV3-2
CASSQGQAGGVTEAFF
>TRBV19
CASSITGSYEQYF
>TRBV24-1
CATSAPVRNTQYF
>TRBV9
CASSANWGEDLNEQFF
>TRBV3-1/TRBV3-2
CASSQVPVSGNTIYF
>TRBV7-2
CASSLGSHPYEQYF
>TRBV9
CASSVDVGGTDTQYF
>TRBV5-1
CASSLGLQGARSYNEQFF
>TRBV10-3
CAISDVRAYNEQFF
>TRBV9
CASSVDEVFSSYEQYF
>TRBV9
CASSVGPPNTEAFF
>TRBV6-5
CASTHGGRQSYEQYF
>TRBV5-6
CASSFPGFENSPLHF